This T cell receptor beta chain was documented in a study of blood T cell repertoires in COVID-19. Across the whole study: Spain, Italy and the United States supplied samples that represented acute and convalescent COVID-19. Sources were T cells, B-cell-depleted T cells, or PBMCs; the material itself was cDNA or gDNA.

In the original processing: Nucleated cell counts were estimated from reference gene primer amplification. Only in-frame clones appear in the TCRdb table, and some are missing; sequencing was by immunoSEQ multiplex PCR. V, J and clone size are taken as reported in that table, and D and trimming were inferred from the DNA itself. Among approximately 200,000 clones listed, about 85% were seen once. The CDR3 loop spans 16 amino acids. V lost 3 bases, J lost 3 bases, and 8 bases stayed unmatched. Per germline, CDR1 MDHEN and CDR2 SYDVKM. The chain recombines TRBV28 with TRBJ2-3; 8 positions agree with TRBD2. The source is a man in his 70s with active or convalescent COVID-19. Sample: peripheral blood. The CDR3 reads CASSFGLARGTDTQYF. CDR3 in DNA: TGTGCCAGCAGTTTCGGACTAGCCCGGGGGACAGATACGCAGTATTTT.